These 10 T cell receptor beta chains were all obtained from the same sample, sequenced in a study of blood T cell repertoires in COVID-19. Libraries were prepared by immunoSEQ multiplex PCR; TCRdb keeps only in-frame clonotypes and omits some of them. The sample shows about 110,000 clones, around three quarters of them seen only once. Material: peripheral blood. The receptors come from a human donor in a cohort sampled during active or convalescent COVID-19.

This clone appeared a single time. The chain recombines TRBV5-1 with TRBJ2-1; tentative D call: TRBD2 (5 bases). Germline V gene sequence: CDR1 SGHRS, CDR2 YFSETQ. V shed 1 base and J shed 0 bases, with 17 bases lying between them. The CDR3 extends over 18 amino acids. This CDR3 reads CASSLRTYGVSSYNEQFF. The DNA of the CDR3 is TGCGCCAGCAGCTTGCGTACCTACGGGGTTAGCTCCTACAATGAGCAGTTCTTC.

CDR3 region: CASSQDQKRGAEAFF. The CDR3 DNA is TGTGCCAGCAGCCAGGATCAGAAGAGAGGAGCTGAAGCTTTCTTT. This chain joins TRBV14 and TRBJ1-1; D is unclear. V gave up 3 bases and J gave up 6 bases, with 17 bases separating them. The length of the CDR3 is 15 residues. From germline, CDR1 is SGHDN and CDR2 FVKESK.

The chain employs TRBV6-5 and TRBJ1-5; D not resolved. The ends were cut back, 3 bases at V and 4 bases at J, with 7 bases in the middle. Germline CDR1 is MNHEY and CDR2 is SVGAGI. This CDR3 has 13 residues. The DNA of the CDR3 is TGTGCCAGCAGTTATGACTGGAATCAGCCCCAGCATTTT. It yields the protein CASSYDWNQPQHF.

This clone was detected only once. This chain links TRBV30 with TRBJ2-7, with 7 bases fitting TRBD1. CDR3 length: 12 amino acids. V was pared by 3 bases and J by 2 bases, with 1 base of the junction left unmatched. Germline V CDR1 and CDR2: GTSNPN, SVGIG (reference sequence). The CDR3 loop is CAWRDRTYEQYF. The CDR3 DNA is TGTGCCTGGAGGGACAGGACCTACGAGCAGTACTTC.

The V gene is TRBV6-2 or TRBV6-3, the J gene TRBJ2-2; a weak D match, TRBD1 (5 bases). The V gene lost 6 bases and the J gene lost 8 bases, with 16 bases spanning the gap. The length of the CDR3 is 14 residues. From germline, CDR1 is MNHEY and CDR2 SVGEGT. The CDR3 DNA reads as TGTGCCAGCAGCCCCGTTTCAGGGCTGGGGGAGCTGTTTTTT. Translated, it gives CASSPVSGLGELFF.

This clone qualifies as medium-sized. CDR3 DNA sequence: TGCGCCAGCAGCCTTAGCGGGACTTCCGATTTCTACAATGAGCAGTTCTTC. This codes for CASSLSGTSDFYNEQFF. The chain has TRBV5-1 and TRBJ2-1; TRBD2 aligns across 8 bases. CDR3 size: 17 residues. Germline loops: CDR1 SGHRS, CDR2 YFSETQ. V lost 4 bases to trimming and J lost 3 bases; unmatched junction nucleotides: 12.

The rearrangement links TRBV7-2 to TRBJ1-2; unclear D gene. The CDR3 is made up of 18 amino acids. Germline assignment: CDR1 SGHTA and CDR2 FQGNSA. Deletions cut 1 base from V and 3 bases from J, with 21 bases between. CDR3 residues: CASSLVGGRRSRDYGYTF. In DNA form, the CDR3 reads TGTGCCAGCAGCTTAGTCGGAGGGAGACGTTCCCGGGACTATGGCTACACCTTC.

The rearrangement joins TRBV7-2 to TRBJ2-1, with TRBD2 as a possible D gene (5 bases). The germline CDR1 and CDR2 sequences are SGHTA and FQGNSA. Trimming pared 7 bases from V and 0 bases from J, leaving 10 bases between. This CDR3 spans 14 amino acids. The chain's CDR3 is CASKEGFSYNEQFF. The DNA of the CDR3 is TGTGCCAGCAAAGAGGGCTTCTCCTACAATGAGCAGTTCTTC. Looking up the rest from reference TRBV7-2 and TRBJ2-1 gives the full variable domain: GAGVSQSPSNKVTEKGKDVELRCDPISGHTALYWYRQSLGQGLEFLIYFQGNSAPDKSGLPSDRFSAERTGGSVSTLTIQRTQQEDSAVYLCASKEGFSYNEQFFGPGTRLTVL.

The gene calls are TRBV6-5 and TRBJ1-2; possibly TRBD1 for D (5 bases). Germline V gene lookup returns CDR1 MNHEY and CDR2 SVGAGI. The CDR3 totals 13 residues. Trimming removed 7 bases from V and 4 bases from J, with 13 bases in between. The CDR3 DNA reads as TGTGCCAGCAAACTACAGGAGGGCTATGGCTACACCTTC. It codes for CASKLQEGYGYTF.

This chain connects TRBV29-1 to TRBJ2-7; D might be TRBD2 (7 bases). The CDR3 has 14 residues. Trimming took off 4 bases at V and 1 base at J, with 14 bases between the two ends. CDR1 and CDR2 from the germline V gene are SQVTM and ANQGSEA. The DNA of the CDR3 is TGCAGCGTTGGGGGGGGCAGTGGGTCCTACGAGCAGTACTTC. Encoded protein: CSVGGGSGSYEQYF.